The rows below give T cell receptor beta chains drawn from one sample of a study of blood T cells in healthy people across ages. MiXCR was run by TCRdb on the 5' RACE reads, yielding one entry per CDR3 protein. Here the sample spans hundreds of thousands of distinct CDR3 sequences, 55% to 70% being singletons. Sequencing was performed on blood. Source of these receptors: a man younger than 40 in good health. Each CDR3 is given with its conserved first and last residue. Fields, in order: D gene, J gene, V gene, CDR3 protein. D genes are given only for firm matches.

.	TRBJ2-6	TRBV5-5	CASKEGAKGANVLTF
.	TRBJ2-7	TRBV2	CAAGGQVELVSYEQYF
.	TRBJ1-2	TRBV6-5	CASSPLAPVYGYTF
TRBD2	TRBJ2-1	TRBV24-1	CATNKAGVEQFF
TRBD2	TRBJ2-1	TRBV27	CASSFAGGLNNEQFF
.	TRBJ2-3	TRBV6-2/TRBV6-3	CASSLVFRGIYTDTQYF
.	TRBJ1-2	TRBV20-1	CSARFHSGAGYTF
TRBD2	TRBJ2-1	TRBV20-1	CSARDPIAGGREQFF
.	TRBJ1-5	TRBV6-1	CASSEYGQLVSNQPQHF
.	TRBJ2-5	TRBV5-4	CASSGDNQETQYF
TRBD1	TRBJ2-7	TRBV6-2/TRBV6-3	CASRHRMLTGGKGLPYEQYF
.	TRBJ2-7	TRBV11-1	CASSSQGEEYF
.	TRBJ1-5	TRBV27	CASSLTGWVQPQHF
TRBD2	TRBJ2-3	TRBV27	CASSRGTSGLVSTDTQYF
.	TRBJ1-2	TRBV15	CATSRDPGNGYTF
TRBD2	.	TRBV10-3	CAIRRAAGGNSYEQYF
.	TRBJ2-3	TRBV28	CASGPGQTITDTQYF
.	.	TRBV29-1	CSVDSGHPYEQYF
TRBD1	TRBJ2-4	TRBV6-6	CASSSGTASRAKNIQYF
.	TRBJ1-4	TRBV7-2	CASSQRAGNEKLFF
.	TRBJ2-1	TRBV5-5	CASSAEAPSSYNEQFF
.	TRBJ2-6	TRBV10-3	CAISDPTGRSPGANVLTF
.	TRBJ2-6	TRBV6-5	CASNFLVGRFSGANVLTF
.	TRBJ2-3	TRBV12-3/TRBV12-4	CASSLTRPDTQYF
.	TRBJ1-2	TRBV25-1	CASSESSDYGYTF
.	TRBJ1-2	TRBV7-2	CASSPPGRGGYTF
TRBD1	.	TRBV4-1	CASSRGPQGSGETQYF
.	TRBJ2-3	TRBV29-1	CSASSTSRTDTQYF
.	TRBJ2-4	TRBV2	CASSQIGPYQYF
.	TRBJ2-4	TRBV20-1	CSARQETKNIQYF
.	TRBJ2-5	TRBV6-1	CASSSQGRYF
TRBD2	TRBJ2-3	TRBV12-3/TRBV12-4	CASTVLAGVDTADTQYF
.	TRBJ1-2	TRBV28	CASSLDGLRRGGYTF
.	TRBJ1-2	TRBV7-2	CASSPTGNYGYTF
.	TRBJ2-1	TRBV20-1	CSASSGPSSYNEQFF
.	TRBJ2-7	TRBV20-1	CSARGESDFEQYF
.	TRBJ1-5	TRBV6-5	CASSSGDSNQPQHF
.	.	TRBV5-5	CASRSGSNYEQYF
TRBD2	.	TRBV6-2/TRBV6-3	CASSYGASGRPDEQYF
.	.	TRBV7-9	CASSPTGSSYNEQYF
.	TRBJ2-1	TRBV6-5	CASSSARLRNEQFF
.	TRBJ2-2	TRBV6-2/TRBV6-3	CASSPGPDWEVNTGELFF
TRBD2	TRBJ2-7	TRBV20-1	CSAPGLAGFYEQYF
TRBD1	TRBJ2-4	TRBV29-1	CSVGQGAKNIQYF
.	TRBJ2-3	TRBV5-1	CASSLEGRPDTQYF
.	TRBJ2-1	TRBV12-3/TRBV12-4	CASSLVGSWDFHEQFF
TRBD2	TRBJ2-4	TRBV4-2	CASSQQTSGGADAKNIQYF
TRBD1	TRBJ1-5	TRBV20-1	CSAPARGGEQPQHF
.	TRBJ2-4	TRBV6-5	CASTRPKNIQYF
.	TRBJ2-5	TRBV5-4	CANSLDLTSAGTQYF
.	TRBJ2-5	TRBV5-1	CASSLSEGTQETQYF
.	TRBJ1-1	TRBV29-1	CSVDSVKAFF
TRBD2	TRBJ2-1	TRBV6-4	CASSEEAGDPNEQFF
TRBD1	TRBJ1-1	TRBV25-1	CASRQTGGSTEAFF
.	TRBJ2-1	TRBV6-2/TRBV6-3	CASKKITSNNEQFF
.	TRBJ2-3	TRBV5-1	CASSPVRLTDTQYF
.	TRBJ2-1	TRBV29-1	CSVEGDRDTYNEQFF
.	TRBJ2-4	TRBV3-1	CASSQVERGGENIQYF
TRBD2	TRBJ2-3	TRBV12-3/TRBV12-4	CASGRGGRSQYF
.	TRBJ2-5	TRBV20-1	CSARRFPQETQYF